Below, 10 T cell receptor beta chains from the same sample are listed, as sequenced in a study of blood T cell repertoires in COVID-19. Profiled with immunoSEQ multiplex PCR; TCRdb holds only in-frame clones, not every one. The repertoire holds about 120,000 clones, with roughly 80% as singletons. Sequencing was performed on peripheral blood. These receptors came from a human donor in a cohort sampled during active COVID-19.

The chain links TRBV10-3 to TRBJ1-4, with 7 bases identical to TRBD1. V dropped 3 bases and J dropped 2; count of bases not matched to a gene: 0. There are 14 residues in the CDR3. The germline gives CDR1 ENHRY, CDR2 SYGVKD. The CDR3 loop is CAISDRGTNEKLFF. CDR3 DNA sequence: TGTGCCATCAGTGACAGGGGGACTAATGAAAAACTGTTTTTT.

The chain joins TRBV4-3 to TRBJ2-6; 13 positions agree with TRBD2. J lost 3 bases, V lost 1 base, and 6 bases had no gene match. This CDR3 contains 19 residues. The germline gives CDR1 LGHNA, CDR2 YSLEER. The CDR3 spells CASSQGGLAGVVGANVLTF. The CDR3 bases are TGCGCCAGCAGCCAAGGCGGACTAGCGGGAGTTGTTGGGGCCAACGTCCTGACTTTC.

The chain is built from TRBV18 and TRBJ2-7; 11 nucleotides agree with TRBD2. Germline lookup yields CDR1 KGHSH and CDR2 LQKENI. The length of the CDR3 is 14 residues. J lost 3 bases, V lost 3 bases, and 1 base had no gene match. The CDR3 loop is CASSPGTSGYEQYF. The CDR3 nucleotides are TGTGCCAGCTCACCCGGGACTAGCGGCTACGAGCAGTACTTC.

This chain connects TRBV4-3 to TRBJ2-1; the match to TRBD1 covers 8 bases. The CDR3 extends over 15 amino acids. The germline gives CDR1 LGHNA, CDR2 YSLEER. V gave up 1 base and J gave up 9 bases; unmatched junction bases: 8. CDR3: CASSQAPQGAAEQFF. CDR3 nucleotide sequence: TGCGCCAGCAGCCAAGCCCCCCAGGGGGCGGCTGAGCAGTTCTTC.

The chain combines TRBV6-5 with TRBJ2-6, with 7 bases lining up with TRBD2. J lost 2 bases, V lost 0 bases, and 1 base had no gene match. The CDR3 length is 16 residues. Germline CDR1 is MNHEY and CDR2 is SVGAGI. Here the CDR3 DNA reads TGTGCCAGCAGTTACTCGGGGAGGGCTGGGGCCAACGTCCTGACTTTC. This sequence encodes CASSYSGRAGANVLTF.

The chain links TRBV19 to TRBJ2-1, with TRBD1 identical over 9 bases. CDR1 and CDR2 (germline): LNHDA, SQIVND (reference sequence). V trimming: 9 bases; J trimming: 8 bases; junction bases outside the gene matches: 11. This CDR3 spans 14 amino acids. DNA for the CDR3: TGTGCCAGCGCCCGGGACAGGGTGGACGATGAGCAGTTCTTC. Its translation: CASARDRVDDEQFF.

The J gene is TRBJ1-1, the V gene TRBV29-1; a possible D gene is TRBD1 (5 bases). Trimming left V 7 bases short and J 5 bases short, with 17 bases between. Per germline, CDR1 SQVTM and CDR2 ANQGSEA. The CDR3 sequence is 13 residues long. The CDR3 reads CSALPQGWTEAFF. The CDR3 DNA sequence: TGCAGCGCCCTACCCCAGGGTTGGACTGAAGCTTTCTTT.

The V call is TRBV4-1, the J call TRBJ1-3; 7 bases match TRBD1. The CDR3 covers 15 residues. J was trimmed by 4 bases and V by 1 base; bases with no gene match: 4. Germline CDR1 reads MGHRA; CDR2 reads YSYEKL. CDR3 protein: CASSQVTGLGNTIYF. CDR3 coding DNA: TGCGCCAGCAGCCAAGTGACAGGGTTAGGAAACACCATATATTTT.

The V gene is TRBV10-3, the J gene TRBJ1-4, with D possibly TRBD1 on 6 matching bases. This CDR3 comprises 14 residues. Between the trimmed V and J ends, which lost 2 bases and 8 bases, there was a span of 12 bases. Germline lookup yields CDR1 ENHRY and CDR2 SYGVKD. The CDR3 DNA reads TGTGCCATCAGTGAGGCCGGGACAAACGAAAAACTGTTTTTT. Translated, it gives CAISEAGTNEKLFF.

This chain uses TRBV25-1 with TRBJ2-7; D may be TRBD1 (6 bases). The germline gives CDR1 MGHDK, CDR2 SYGVNS. The CDR3 runs 11 residues. Deletions cut 3 bases from V and 9 bases from J, with 9 bases between. The CDR3 coding sequence is TGTGCCAGCAGTGAGGGGGCCCCGCAGTACTTC. Translated: CASSEGAPQYF.